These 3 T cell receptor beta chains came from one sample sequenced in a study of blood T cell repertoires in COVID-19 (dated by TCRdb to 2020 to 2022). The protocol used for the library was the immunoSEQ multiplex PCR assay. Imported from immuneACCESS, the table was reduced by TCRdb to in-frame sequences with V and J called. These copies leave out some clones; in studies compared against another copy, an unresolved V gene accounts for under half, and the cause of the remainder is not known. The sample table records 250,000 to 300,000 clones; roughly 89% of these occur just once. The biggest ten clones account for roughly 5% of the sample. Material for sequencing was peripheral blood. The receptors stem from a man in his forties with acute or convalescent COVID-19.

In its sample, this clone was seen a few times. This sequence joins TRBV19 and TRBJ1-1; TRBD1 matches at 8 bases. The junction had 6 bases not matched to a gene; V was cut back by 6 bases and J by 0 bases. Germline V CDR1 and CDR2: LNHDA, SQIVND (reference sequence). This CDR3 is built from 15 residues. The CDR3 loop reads CASRQDRAVNTEAFF. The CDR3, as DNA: TGTGCCAGTAGACAGGACAGGGCCGTGAACACTGAAGCTTTCTTT.

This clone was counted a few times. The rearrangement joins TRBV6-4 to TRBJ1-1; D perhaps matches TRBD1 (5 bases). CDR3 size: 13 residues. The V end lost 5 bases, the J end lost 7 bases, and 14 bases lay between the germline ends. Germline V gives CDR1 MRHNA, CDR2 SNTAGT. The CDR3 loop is CASSSQSGGEAFF. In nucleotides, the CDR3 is TGTGCCAGCAGTTCGCAGAGCGGGGGTGAAGCTTTCTTT.

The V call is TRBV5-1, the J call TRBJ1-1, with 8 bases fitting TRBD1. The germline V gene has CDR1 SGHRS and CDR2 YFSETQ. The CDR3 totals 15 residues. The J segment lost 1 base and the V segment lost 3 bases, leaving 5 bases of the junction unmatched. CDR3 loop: CASSSEQGENTEAFF. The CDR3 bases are TGCGCCAGCAGCTCGGAACAGGGGGAGAACACTGAAGCTTTCTTT.